These T cell receptor beta chains were read from a single sample in a study of T-cell reconstitution after alpha-beta-depleted transplantation in children. MiXCR, applied by TCRdb to the PCR reads, yields one record per CDR3 protein. The table records hundreds of thousands of distinct CDR3 sequences, roughly 16% of them present only once. This sample comprised PBMCs, mostly from graft donor cells, obtained 360 days after TCRalphabeta/CD19-depleted stem cell transplant. The receptors originated from a boy less than two years old who had a stem cell transplant for Wiskott-Aldrich syndrome, so the T cells may come from the graft donor. Each CDR3 is given with its conserved first and last residue. A D gene is named only where the DNA matches it firmly. Not all rows give a size; the values are once, few, many and, for expanded clones, a class.

>NA|TRBJ2-3|TRBV20-1|few
CSARTSAAGGTQYF
TGCAGTGCTAGAACGTCGGCAGCGGGTGGTACGCAGTATTTT
>NA|TRBJ1-1|TRBV12-3/TRBV12-4|NA
CASTSRRGNTEAFF
TGTGCCAGCACCTCCCGAAGGGGGAACACTGAAGCTTTCTTT
>TRBD2|TRBJ2-1|TRBV10-3|many
CAISLGLAGNEQFF
TGTGCCATCAGTCTGGGACTAGCCGGTAATGAGCAGTTCTTC
>NA|TRBJ1-5|TRBV28|NA
CASSLRGSGTKRPQHF
TGTGCCAGCAGTTTAAGGGGCTCCGGGACAAAAAGGCCCCAGCATTTT
>NA|TRBJ2-2|TRBV6-5|NA
CASSYSGRANTGELFF
TGTGCCAGCAGCTACTCCGGGAGAGCGAACACCGGGGAGCTGTTTTTT
>TRBD1|TRBJ2-4|TRBV12-3/TRBV12-4|few
CASSSQRPPGQKNIQYF
TGTGCCAGCAGTTCCCAGAGGCCCCCGGGACAGAAAAACATTCAGTACTTC
>NA|TRBJ2-2|TRBV10-3|NA
CAISTLQNTGELFF
TGTGCCATCAGTACCTTACAGAACACCGGGGAGCTGTTTTTT
>NA|TRBJ1-2|TRBV5-4|NA
CASSSPLNYGYTF
TGTGCCAGCAGCTCCCCTCTCAACTATGGCTACACCTTC
>TRBD1|TRBJ2-1|TRBV29-1|few
CSVEVWTGVRAYNEQFF
TGCAGCGTTGAAGTTTGGACAGGGGTTAGGGCCTACAATGAGCAGTTCTTC
>NA|TRBJ1-2|TRBV7-6|NA
CASSPRGDGYTF
TGTGCCAGCAGCCCTAGGGGGGATGGCTACACCTTC
>NA|TRBJ1-5|TRBV19|NA
CASSMSLNGNQPQHF
TGTGCCAGTAGTATGTCCCTTAATGGCAATCAGCCCCAGCATTTT
>TRBD1|TRBJ2-1|TRBV7-2|NA
CASSKPGTVYNEQFF
TGTGCCAGCAGTAAACCCGGGACAGTCTACAATGAGCAGTTCTTC
>NA|TRBJ2-3|TRBV12-3/TRBV12-4|few
CASRILADTQYF
TGTGCCAGCAGGATTTTAGCAGATACGCAGTATTTT
>NA|TRBJ1-1|TRBV6-1|NA
CASRDRFMNTEAFF
TGTGCCAGCAGGGACCGCTTCATGAACACTGAAGCTTTCTTT
>TRBD2|TRBJ2-7|TRBV10-3|NA
CAISGPGGTYEQYF
TGTGCCATCAGTGGTCCGGGGGGAACCTACGAGCAGTACTTC
>TRBD2|TRBJ2-1|TRBV7-6|few
CASSLRGLLAVSSYNEQFF
TGTGCCAGCAGCTTAAGGGGCTTGCTAGCGGTGAGCTCCTACAATGAGCAGTTCTTC
>NA|TRBJ2-1|TRBV24-1|NA
CATAGRSPSGVPYNEQFF
TGTGCCACCGCAGGGAGGTCCCCTTCGGGGGTTCCCTACAATGAGCAGTTCTTC
>NA|TRBJ2-2|TRBV29-1|NA
CSVERQVGELFF
TGCAGCGTTGAGAGACAGGTTGGGGAGCTGTTTTTT
>NA|TRBJ1-1|TRBV20-1|many
CSASRGGRVNTEAFF
TGCAGTGCTTCCCGGGGGGGCCGAGTGAACACTGAAGCTTTCTTT
>NA|TRBJ1-6|TRBV20-1|few
CSAIRDYNSPLHF
TGCAGTGCTATCAGAGACTATAATTCACCCCTCCACTTT
>TRBD1|TRBJ2-7|TRBV12-3/TRBV12-4|few
CASSLWERGLYEQYF
TGTGCCAGCAGTTTATGGGAAAGGGGGCTCTACGAGCAGTACTTC
>NA|TRBJ2-3|TRBV4-3|NA
CASSQDPGTTDTQYF
TGCGCCAGCAGCCAAGATCCCGGGACAACGGATACGCAGTATTTT
>NA|TRBJ2-2|TRBV12-3/TRBV12-4|few
CASSFFRSTGELFF
TGTGCCAGCAGTTTTTTTAGATCCACCGGGGAGCTGTTTTTT
>TRBD2|TRBJ2-5|TRBV12-3/TRBV12-4|NA
CASSSIAGVGAQYF
TGTGCCAGCAGTTCAATAGCGGGGGTGGGGGCCCAGTACTTC
>NA|TRBJ2-4|TRBV20-1|NA
CSARARVKNIQYF
TGCAGTGCTAGAGCCCGGGTCAAAAACATTCAGTACTTC
>TRBD1|TRBJ1-5|TRBV12-3/TRBV12-4|NA
CASSTGTGGSQPQHF
TGTGCCAGCAGCACTGGGACAGGGGGTAGTCAGCCCCAGCATTTT
>NA|TRBJ2-7|TRBV5-1|few
CASSMTTPSYEQYF
TGCGCCAGCAGTATGACTACACCCTCCTACGAGCAGTACTTC
>TRBD2|TRBJ2-1|TRBV5-1|NA
CASSLAPPARGGRYNEQFF
TGCGCCAGCAGCTTGGCCCCCCCCGCCCGGGGGGGCCGCTACAATGAGCAGTTCTTC
>TRBD2|TRBJ2-7|TRBV4-1|NA
CASSQQREGYEQYF
TGCGCCAGCAGCCAACAGCGGGAAGGCTACGAGCAGTACTTC
>TRBD1|TRBJ1-1|TRBV5-1|many
CASSLSGTGNEAFF
TGCGCCAGCAGCTTAAGCGGGACAGGGAATGAAGCTTTCTTT
>NA|TRBJ2-1|TRBV7-8|few
CASKQGTIEQFF
TGTGCCAGCAAGCAGGGGACAATTGAGCAGTTCTTC
>TRBD1|TRBJ2-6|TRBV4-1|NA
CASSGAGQGAAGANVLTF
TGCGCCAGCAGTGGAGCGGGACAGGGGGCGGCCGGGGCCAACGTCCTGACTTTC
>NA|TRBJ2-1|TRBV27|NA
CASSLWDLGEQFF
TGTGCCAGCAGTTTATGGGACCTCGGTGAGCAGTTCTTC
>NA|TRBJ1-4|TRBV29-1|NA
CSARTAGIEKLFF
TGCAGCGCCAGAACGGCGGGGATTGAAAAACTGTTTTTT
>NA|TRBJ1-6|TRBV6-1|NA
CASRQAELYSPLHF
TGTGCCAGCAGACAAGCGGAACTTTATTCACCCCTCCACTTT
>TRBD1|TRBJ2-1|TRBV24-1|many
CATSVGQGQGGYNEQFF
TGTGCCACCAGTGTAGGTCAGGGACAGGGGGGCTACAATGAGCAGTTCTTC
>NA|TRBJ2-5|TRBV24-1|NA
CATSPTTGIETQYF
TGTGCCACCAGTCCGACCACAGGGATCGAGACCCAGTACTTC
>NA|TRBJ2-1|TRBV27|NA
CASSGGSRGAFSYNEQFF
TGTGCCAGCAGTGGAGGGAGCCGGGGGGCCTTTTCCTACAATGAGCAGTTCTTC
>TRBD1|TRBJ2-3|TRBV3-1|few
CASSQTRGQADTQYF
TGTGCCAGCAGCCAAACGAGGGGGCAAGCAGATACGCAGTATTTT
>NA|TRBJ2-1|TRBV20-1|NA
CSARSRTGTNYNEQFF
TGCAGTGCTAGATCCCGTACCGGGACAAACTACAATGAGCAGTTCTTC
>NA|TRBJ2-1|TRBV20-1|NA
CSARTPAGHNEQFF
TGCAGTGCTCGTACTCCGGCAGGACACAATGAGCAGTTCTTC
>NA|TRBJ2-4|TRBV12-3/TRBV12-4|few
CASRDPKNIQYF
TGTGCCAGCAGGGATCCCAAAAACATTCAGTACTTC
>NA|TRBJ1-6|TRBV3-1|few
CASSQVAGVNSPLHF
TGTGCCAGCAGCCAAGTAGCAGGGGTCAATTCACCCCTCCACTTT
>TRBD1|TRBJ2-7|TRBV6-1|many
CASSPTGIKNEQYF
TGTGCCAGCAGTCCGACAGGGATTAAGAACGAGCAGTACTTC
>NA|TRBJ1-2|TRBV5-1|few
CASSLGGVTLADGYTF
TGCGCCAGCAGCTTGGGCGGAGTTACTCTTGCTGATGGCTACACCTTC
>TRBD2|TRBJ2-7|TRBV18|few
CASSQTPGLPSEQYF
TGTGCCAGCTCGCAAACTCCGGGACTACCGTCCGAGCAGTACTTC
>NA|TRBJ2-2|TRBV20-1|NA
CSVLRTGELFF
TGCAGTGTTTTGCGAACCGGGGAGCTGTTTTTT
>TRBD2|TRBJ2-1|TRBV4-3|NA
CASSRRGGRVLYNEQFF
TGCGCCAGCAGCCGCCGGGGGGGGCGCGTCCTATACAATGAGCAGTTCTTC
>TRBD2|TRBJ2-1|TRBV12-3/TRBV12-4|few
CASSHGTSSYNEQFF
TGTGCCAGCAGCCACGGGACTAGCTCCTACAATGAGCAGTTCTTC
>NA|TRBJ2-6|TRBV7-7|few
CASSPSISGANVLTF
TGTGCCAGCAGCCCTAGTATCTCTGGGGCCAACGTCCTGACTTTC